The next 30 T cell receptor beta chains were all read from a single sample in a study of tumor-infiltrating lymphocytes in primary liver carcinoma. The authors took blood RNA from unsorted whole blood and also extracted germline DNA. Making TCR beta cDNA involved approximately 0.5 ug total RNA and a constant-region primer. Investigators got TCR beta libraries out of three nested multiplex PCR rounds, done with slightly modified ARM-PCR. Use of TRBV1-TRBV30 forward primers with a C-beta reverse primer characterized the first two PCR rounds, which lasted about 10 cycles each. TCRdb reanalysed the multiplex PCR reads using MiXCR and keeps one entry per CDR3 protein. The sample lists 330,000 or so distinct CDR3 sequences; about 61% were seen once. Input material: peripheral blood. These receptors originate from a middle-aged man with primary liver carcinoma and hepatitis B virus infection.

This clonotype has a handful of counts. V is TRBV11-2 and J is TRBJ2-1; perhaps TRBD1 as D (6 bases). CDR3 length: 16 amino acids. Between the trimmed V and J ends, which lost 5 bases and 1 base, there was a span of 15 bases. The germline V gene encodes CDR1 SGHAT and CDR2 FQNNGV. CDR3 coding DNA: TGTGCCAGCAGCCGCAACAGGGTGGGTTCCTACAATGAGCAGTTCTTC. Its translation: CASSRNRVGSYNEQFF.

This clonotype was seen at least ten times. V usage is TRBV5-1 and J usage is TRBJ2-7; 8 bases are a match to TRBD1. Germline CDR1 and CDR2: SGHRS and YFSETQ. J lost 4 bases, V lost 3 bases, and 6 bases had no gene match. CDR3 length equals 14 residues. CDR3 in amino acids: CASSYGQGRYEQYF. Written as DNA, the CDR3 is TGCGCCAGCAGCTATGGACAGGGACGTTACGAGCAGTACTTC. Together with reference TRBV5-1 and TRBJ2-7, the CDR3 gives the full variable domain: KAGVTQTPRYLIKTRGQQVTLSCSPISGHRSVSWYQQTPGQGLQFLFEYFSETQRNKGNFPGRFSGRQFSNSRSEMNVSTLELGDSALYLCASSYGQGRYEQYFGPGTRLTVT.

Of note for this clonotype: This may be a read error: a much more frequent sequence differs by one nucleotide. The chain is built from TRBV12-3 or TRBV12-4 and TRBJ2-2; D is uncertain. The CDR3 spans 15 residues. CDR3 DNA sequence: TGTGCCAGCAGTTTGGCAGCCACGAACACCAGGGAGCTGTTTTTT. Its protein is CASSLAATNTRELFF.

For this clonotype: This is likely a read error, given that the CDR3 carries no conserved phenylalanine or tryptophan at its end. The chain uses TRBV11-2 and TRBJ2-1; TRBD1 is a possible D gene (5 bases). CDR1 is SGHAT, CDR2 FQNNGV, per germline. The CDR3 length is 15 residues. This chain's CDR3 is CVSSLNQGPYNEQFL. The CDR3 nucleotides are TGTGTCAGCAGCTTAAATCAGGGCCCTTACAATGAGCAGTTCTTA.

CDR3 DNA: TGTGCCAGGAGCCTAGTCGGGTCCGATACAGATACGCAGTATTTT. Amino acid sequence: CARSLVGSDTDTQYF. The rearrangement links TRBV11-2 to TRBJ2-3; no definite D call. The CDR3 spans 15 residues. Trimming cost V 9 bases and J 3 bases, with 19 bases left between them. Germline loops: CDR1 SGHAT, CDR2 FQNNGV.

This clonotype is medium-sized in the sample. V usage is TRBV11-2 and J usage is TRBJ2-1; 7 bases are a match to TRBD2. Germline assignment: CDR1 SGHAT and CDR2 FQNNGV. The J segment lost 4 bases and the V segment lost 5 bases, leaving 11 bases of the junction unmatched. The CDR3 runs to 16 residues. DNA for the CDR3: TGTGCCAGCAGCCCACCTCGACTAGCCCCTTACAATGAGCAGTTCTTC. Amino acid sequence: CASSPPRLAPYNEQFF.

This clonotype has only one observation. This may arise from a read error, as a much more abundant clone is one base away. The chain carries TRBV6-6 and TRBJ2-3; D is perhaps TRBD2 (6 bases). The germline V and J ends were trimmed by 7 bases and 5 bases, with 19 bases remaining between them. Germline CDR1 reads MNHNY; CDR2 reads SVGAGI (reference sequence). The CDR3 spans 15 residues. CDR3 loop: CASTQRLAPIDTQYF. The DNA of the CDR3 is TGTGCCAGCACCCAGAGGCTAGCGCCCATAGATACGCAGTATTTT.

Worth noting for this clonotype: A much larger clone is a single base away; this may be a read error. The chain uses TRBV10-1 and TRBJ1-1; D uncertain. Germline lookup yields CDR1 WNHNN and CDR2 SYGVQD (reference sequence). This CDR3 is 15 amino acids long. The CDR3 sequence: CASTPDLGPNTEVFF. The CDR3 DNA is TGCGCCAGCACCCCCGATTTGGGCCCTAACACTGAAGTTTTCTTT.

The J gene is TRBJ2-2, the V gene TRBV5-4; 8 nucleotides match TRBD1. Trimming removed 2 bases from V and 1 base from J; junction bases left unmatched: 4. There are 16 residues in the CDR3. Germline V gives CDR1 SGHNT, CDR2 YYREEE (reference sequence). DNA for the CDR3: TGTGCCAGCAGCTTATGGACAGGGAAGAACACCGGGGAGCTGTTTTTT. Amino acids: CASSLWTGKNTGELFF.

Note on this clonotype: The junction differs from germline at one of its ends, possibly a read error. The V and J genes are TRBV11-2 and TRBJ2-3; TRBD1 might be the D (6 bases). CDR1 and CDR2 (germline): SGHAT, FQNNGV. CDR3 length: 15 amino acids. CDR3: CTSISTRGDRDTQYF. In DNA, the CDR3 is TGTACCAGCATCAGCACCAGGGGTGACAGAGATACGCAGTATTTT.

This clonotype was found many times. This chain joins TRBV4-1 and TRBJ2-2; perhaps TRBD1 as D (6 bases). The CDR3 length is 16 residues. Germline V CDR1 and CDR2: MGHRA, YSYEKL. V was clipped by 2 bases and J by 2 bases, with 12 bases between them. CDR3 region: CASSQSTGVNTGELFF. The CDR3 nucleotides are TGCGCCAGCAGCCAATCGACAGGAGTTAACACCGGGGAGCTGTTTTTT.

On this clonotype: One end of the junction fails to match germline, which may point to a read error. The CDR3 loop reads CVSSPTTDEEFF. CDR3 nucleotide sequence: TGTGTCAGCAGTCCCACTACGGATGAGGAGTTCTTC. The chain joins TRBV6-2 or TRBV6-3 to TRBJ2-1, with no clear D. The length of the CDR3 is 12 residues. Germline V gene lookup returns CDR1 MNHEY and CDR2 SVGEGT.

Concerning this clonotype: One junction end disagrees with the germline gene, perhaps due to a read error. V usage is TRBV4-1 and J usage is TRBJ2-7; TRBD2 is a possible D gene (6 bases). The CDR3 is 15 amino acids. The germline CDR1 and CDR2 sequences are MGHRA and YSYEKL. The CDR3 loop is CASSQPVGGAYEEYF. In DNA, the CDR3 is TGCGCCAGCAGCCAACCGGTTGGAGGGGCCTACGAGGAGTACTTC.

Details on this clonotype: A much larger clone lies a single base off, so this may be a read error. The V and J genes are TRBV6-1 and TRBJ2-1; D not certain. Looked up from germline, CDR1 is MNHNS and CDR2 is SASEGT. The CDR3 has 11 amino acids. The CDR3 DNA sequence: TGTACCAGCAGTGAAGGTGGAGAGCAGTCCTTC. Translating it yields CTSSEGGEQSF.

A remark on this clonotype: Lacking the conserved final phenylalanine or tryptophan, this CDR3 likely reflects a read error. No DNA is shown, since the ends of the CDR3 on it are uncertain; the CDR3 is the one TCRdb lists. The rearrangement uses TRBV29-1 and TRBJ2-5; the table's D call, TRBD1, was not checked against the DNA. The germline V gene has CDR1 SQVTM and CDR2 ANQGSEA. The CDR3 adds up to 13 amino acids, both ends counted. The CDR3: CSVEKQGMETRYS.

Regarding this clonotype: Compared with germline, one end of the junction differs, possibly owing to a read error. The rearrangement uses TRBV5-1 and TRBJ2-5; 7 bases line up with TRBD2. Germline CDR1 is SGHRS and CDR2 is YFSETQ. The CDR3 runs to 14 residues. As DNA, the CDR3 is TGTGCCAACAGCTTATCTAGCGGCCAAGAGACCCAGTACTTC. This codes for CANSLSSGQETQYF.

Worth noting for this clonotype: One end of the junction varies from germline; a read error may be responsible. This chain connects TRBV29-1 to TRBJ1-2; tentative D call: TRBD1 (5 bases). The CDR3 extends over 12 amino acids. The germline gives CDR1 SQVTM, CDR2 ANQGSEA. CDR3 sequence reads: CRAGAGDYGYTF. For the CDR3, the DNA is TGCAGGGCTGGGGCAGGTGACTATGGTTACACCTTC.

This clonotype occurred a few times. The CDR3 nucleotides read TGTGCCAGCAGCCGCGGACAGACCCTTCCGTACAATGAGCAGTTCTTC. Its translation: CASSRGQTLPYNEQFF. V usage is TRBV14 and J usage is TRBJ2-1, with a weak D call TRBD1 (6 bases). This CDR3 is 16 amino acids long. The V end was cut by 4 bases, the J end by 4 bases, with 17 bases between. Per the germline V gene, CDR1 is SGHDN and CDR2 is FVKESK.

A remark on this clonotype: This is likely a read error, given that the CDR3 carries no conserved phenylalanine or tryptophan at its end. The genes are TRBV11-3 and TRBJ2-1; the D is unclear. Germline CDR1 is SGHNT and CDR2 is YENEEA. The CDR3 extends over 15 amino acids. CDR3 nucleotide sequence: TGTGCTAGCAGCTCGGAAGGGTATGGTGCAGATGAGCAGTTCCTC. Residues: CASSSEGYGADEQFL.

With respect to this clonotype: Possible read error: a much larger clone is one base away. This chain links TRBV4-2 with TRBJ1-5; D is unclear. V lost 1 base and J lost 3, with 13 bases in between. Germline values: CDR1 LGHNA, CDR2 YNFKEQ. The CDR3 spans 16 residues. The chain's CDR3 is CASSQVAKNNNQPQHF. The DNA for the CDR3 is TGTGCCAGCAGCCAAGTGGCAAAAAATAACAATCAGCCCCAGCATTTT.

The V gene is TRBV28, the J gene TRBJ2-7; D perhaps matches TRBD2 (5 bases). The CDR3 is 15 residues long. Germline values: CDR1 MDHEN, CDR2 SYDVKM. V was cut by 6 bases and J by 3 bases, with 18 bases left in between. CDR3 amino acids: CASRRASGRIYEQYF. For the CDR3, the DNA is TGTGCCAGCAGACGGGCTAGTGGGAGAATCTACGAGCAGTACTTC.

The genes are TRBV5-1 and TRBJ2-5; 11 nucleotides line up with TRBD1. V shed 2 bases, J shed 5 bases, and the junction held 11 bases outside the gene matches. The length of the CDR3 is 17 residues. Per germline, CDR1 SGHRS and CDR2 YFSETQ. DNA for the CDR3: TGCGCCAGCAGCTTCAAAGTCGGACAGGGGGCTGTGGAGACCCAGTACTTC. It codes for CASSFKVGQGAVETQYF.

Worth noting for this clonotype: As the CDR3 is not closed by the conserved phenylalanine or tryptophan, this likely results from a read error. The DNA is omitted, as the CDR3 cannot be located on it reliably, and the CDR3 follows TCRdb's listing. V and J are TRBV11-1 and TRBJ2-2; the tabulated D call, TRBD1, remains unverified against the DNA. Per germline, CDR1 SGHAT and CDR2 FQDESV (reference sequence). A total of 14 residues make up the CDR3, ends included. CDR3 sequence reads: CATKEPWDTGELYY.

The chain has TRBV28 and TRBJ1-5, with TRBD1 matching over 9 bases. The CDR3 is made up of 17 amino acids. In germline, CDR1 is MDHEN, CDR2 SYDVKM. The trim removed 4 bases at V and 3 bases at J, leaving 10 bases unmatched. The chain's CDR3 is CASSSIQTGGYNQPQHF. The CDR3 region has the DNA TGTGCCAGCAGTTCTATCCAGACAGGGGGTTACAATCAGCCCCAGCATTTT.

This clonotype came up once. One end of the junction does not line up with germline, which may come from a read error. The chain is built from TRBV11-2 and TRBJ1-1; D may be TRBD1 (6 bases). The CDR3 is 17 residues long. CDR1 is SGHAT, CDR2 FQNNGV, per germline. This CDR3 reads CASSLGTGGLGYTEDFF. The CDR3 coding sequence is TGTGCCAGCAGCTTAGGGACGGGGGGCCTCGGATACACTGAAGATTTCTTT.

This clonotype appeared many times. The chain joins TRBV30 to TRBJ2-7; 8 nucleotides align to TRBD2. The CDR3 spans 14 residues. Germline-derived CDR1 and CDR2 are GTSNPN and SVGIG (reference sequence). After removal of 3 bases from V and 6 bases from J, the junction contained 10 bases not matched to a gene. The CDR3 region is CAWRNSGTRSEQYF. For the CDR3, the DNA is TGTGCCTGGAGGAATAGCGGGACTAGGTCCGAGCAGTACTTC.

This clonotype appeared a single time. One end of the junction does not line up with germline, which may come from a read error. V usage is TRBV11-2 and J usage is TRBJ2-7; 7 bases are a match to TRBD2. Germline values: CDR1 SGHAT, CDR2 FQNNGV. This CDR3 is built from 15 residues. The CDR3 region is CASSLEWQERDEQYF. DNA for the CDR3: TGTGCCAGCAGCTTAGAGTGGCAGGAGCGGGACGAGCAATACTTC.

Points on this clonotype: A read error is possible here, since a much larger clone lies one base away. The chain links TRBV4-2 to TRBJ2-3; tentatively, D is TRBD1 (5 bases). The CDR3 has 14 amino acids. Germline V gene lookup returns CDR1 LGHNA and CDR2 YNFKEQ. This CDR3 reads CAGSQVWGPDTQYF. The CDR3 DNA is TGCGCCGGCAGCCAAGTGTGGGGCCCAGATACGCAGTATTTT.

Concerning this clonotype: One end of the junction is discordant with germline, which a read error may explain. The V and J genes are TRBV11-2 and TRBJ2-2, with 8 bases lining up with TRBD1. The length of the CDR3 is 16 residues. Germline CDR1 and CDR2: SGHAT and FQNNGV. Here the CDR3 reads CAISLDRAGNTGEPFF. CDR3 DNA sequence: TGTGCCATCAGCCTGGACAGGGCGGGAAACACCGGGGAGCCGTTTTTT.

This sequence joins TRBV5-4 and TRBJ1-1; D is perhaps TRBD1 (6 bases). V was shortened by 4 bases and J by 5 bases, with 21 bases between the two germline ends. The CDR3 is made up of 16 amino acids. Germline V gene lookup returns CDR1 SGHNT and CDR2 YYREEE (reference sequence). CDR3 protein: CASSRGSQGFRTEAFF. CDR3 coding DNA: TGTGCCAGCAGCAGGGGGTCGCAGGGATTCAGGACTGAAGCTTTCTTT.